The entry below gives a single TCR beta chain sequence along with its context. What it recognizes is unknown. Clones were read by immunoSEQ multiplex PCR, and TCRdb kept only the in-frame ones, dropping some. Among just over 45,000 clones, around 68% were seen once, and the ten largest hold about 13%. The data belong to a study of cytotoxic CD8 clonotypes in ibrutinib-treated CLL. In the study overall: Across the patients, under 12 were relapsed/refractory, more than 14 treatment-naive and 17 to 18 IGHV unmutated. Treatment had run for a median about twelve months, range 6 to 36, when response samples were taken. The study, taken as a whole, reports: A difference in sampling times existed between sustained-remission and progressing patients.

The sample in question was PBMCs, obtained after 12 months of ibrutinib treatment. The TCR comes from a human donor with chronic lymphocytic leukemia.

The CDR3 nucleotides are TGTGCCAGCAGCCAGCTACATAACTATGGCTACACCTTC. Translated, it gives CASSQLHNYGYTF. The J gene is TRBJ1-2, the V gene TRBV11-2; D is undetermined. Germline loops: CDR1 SGHAT, CDR2 FQNNGV. With 5 bases removed from V and 1 base from J, the gap between germline ends came to 8 bases. The CDR3 has 13 amino acids.